This TCR beta chain was identified during a study of identical twins (dated by TCRdb to about 2016). Turning to the overall study: To test whether fetal clonotypes persist, this study deep-sequenced TCR alpha and beta repertoires from monozygotic twins, from unrelated adults of various ages, and from cord blood. To rule out contamination, the twin experiments were replicated at different times with different library preparation protocols.

Including cysteine and phenylalanine, the CDR3 has 13 amino acids. Of the read, only the CDR3 DNA is kept; its 39 bases are in frame from base 1. The germline V gene supplies CDR1 SGDLS and CDR2 YYNGEE. V is shortened by 0 bases, J by 4 bases, and the region joining them spans 8 bases. The library was obtained by 5' RACE. The listed sequencing device is Illumina HiSeq 2000. A universal primer binding site was added through template switching, and the final cDNA carried a unique molecular identifier so that TCR cDNA molecules could be counted accurately. Specific primers in the conserved constant-segment region were used to synthesize first-strand cDNA for the TCR alpha and beta chains. To control for contamination, each cDNA library was double barcoded with a SMART-Mk sample barcode plus Illumina barcodes. Two successive PCR steps introduced TruSeq adapter sequences along with Illumina sample barcodes. Sequencing of the TCR alpha and beta cDNA libraries was done on the Illumina HiSeq platform using custom primers. Per the original workflow: MiGEC was used to process raw reads and extract unique molecular identifiers, and MiXCR was used to find CDR3 positions. For each individual, recombination models were inferred using an EM algorithm with the repgenHMM and IGoR tools. The analysis of shared clonotypes was done with the tcR package in R, with sharing normalized by the product of cloneset sizes. To study raw recombination without the effects of thymic and clonal selection, out-of-frame nonproductive sequences were analyzed. TCRdb handled the public reads itself, with Q25 trimming in fastp and clone calling in MiXCR, and kept productive beta chains. CDR3 protein sequences are deduplicated, and each keeps its most common genes and DNA. The V and J calls, along with clone size, are taken from TCRdb and not from the paper's own processing. The sample table records 450,000 or so distinct CDR3 sequences; more than 20% of these occur just once. The ten largest make up 2.9% of the sample.

All donors were healthy Caucasians. Three pairs of female monozygotic twins, all aged roughly 18 to 29 years, were included in the twin cohort. Positive isolation kits from Invitrogen were used to isolate CD4+ and CD8+ T cell populations. This clonotype was detected a few times. It has no known antigen specificity. The sample holds no much larger clone one base away, and base qualities are not on file. The paper's findings and limits, for the study overall: Abundant cord blood beta clonotypes carried fewer insertions; young adult naive repertoires showed a weaker similar trend, while memory repertoires showed none. Recombination models systematically underestimated out-of-frame TCR alpha sharing in monozygotic twins but agreed with sharing between unrelated individuals. Invariant T cells such as MAIT and iNKT could partly confound zero-insertion analyses, although diverse VJ usage argued against such confounding for most clonotypes. A weaker excess of twin sharing was found in beta out-of-frame sequences because the signal-to-noise ratio was lowered by fewer shared sequences. Because the same donors could not be followed over many years, the conclusions depended on cross-sectional statistical analysis. Compared with coincidental sharing between unrelated individuals, out-of-frame TCR alpha sequences shared between twins showed an excess of sequences with low generation probability.

This sample was shared with a second study, whose subject was T cells expressing NK-cell markers. Reported in the second study: Fewer than ten donors provided sorted CD3+CD56+NKG2C+, CD3+CD56+NKG2C- and CD3+CD56-NKG2C+ T-cell subsets, whose TCR beta-chain repertoires were profiled. Seven of the eight sequenced donors were HCMV-seropositive and one was HCMV-seronegative. To restrict sorting to alphabetaTCR-expressing T cells, an anti-gammadeltaTCR antibody was added in several experiments. In over five donors, the dominant CD3+CD56+NKG2C+ clonotypes were among the top 10 CD8+ clonotypes and accounted for about 1.0-7.5% of CD8+ T cells. Those dominant clonotypes were again the most abundant among CD3+CD56-NKG2C+ cells in several donors, at about 28.3-60.1%. Whether the expanded NKG2C-expressing T cell clones were specific for HCMV antigens was left unclear. The study sequenced eight donors, all healthy volunteers chosen at random: three men and five women. A commercial ELISA kit detecting HCMV-specific IgG in serum was used to determine HCMV serostatus. MIGEC handled demultiplexing of the reads and grouping by UMI, while MiTCR was used to assemble and quantify clonotypes. To remove erroneous sequences, TCR cDNA sequences were retained only when supported by two or more reads. Downstream repertoire analysis used the tcR package, and clonotypes were matched across fractions by CDR3 nucleotide sequence plus V segment. VDJmatch was used to annotate antigen specificity against VDJdb, with one amino acid substitution in CDR3 permitted.

The sample comprised CD4+ T cells sorted from blood. The clonotype comes from a woman between 18 and 29 years old in good health. Recombination connected TRBV9 to TRBJ2-7; no D gene is confidently identified. The CDR3 protein is CASSVDTVYEQYF. The bases read TGTGCCAGCAGCGTAGACACGGTGTACGAGCAGTACTTC.